The text below deals with one TCR beta chain. Its antigen remains unidentified. The data are from a study of shared clonotypes between healthy human individuals. This CDR3 has 14 amino acids. Germline trimming cut 5 bases from V and 6 bases from J; bases unmatched to any gene: 5. CDR1 is SGHTA and CDR2 is FQGNSA in the germline V gene. Study findings and constraints: Only blood samples were collected, and tissue repertoires likely differ.

The deep-level immunoSEQ assay was used. Repertoires were generated with immunoSEQ multiplex PCR, while TCRdb's copy carries only in-frame clones and drops some. Altogether around 2.3 million clones are present, almost 96% being singletons, with the ten largest covering around 0.13%. Sequenced material: naive CD4+ T cells sorted from blood. Subset denoted: CD45RA+ positively selected. This TCR came from a man younger than 30 in good health. The V gene is TRBV7-2, the J gene TRBJ1-3, with 9 bases aligning to TRBD1. As DNA, the CDR3 is TGTGCCAGCAGCATAAGACAGGGGGAAAACACCATATATTTT. This sequence encodes CASSIRQGENTIYF.